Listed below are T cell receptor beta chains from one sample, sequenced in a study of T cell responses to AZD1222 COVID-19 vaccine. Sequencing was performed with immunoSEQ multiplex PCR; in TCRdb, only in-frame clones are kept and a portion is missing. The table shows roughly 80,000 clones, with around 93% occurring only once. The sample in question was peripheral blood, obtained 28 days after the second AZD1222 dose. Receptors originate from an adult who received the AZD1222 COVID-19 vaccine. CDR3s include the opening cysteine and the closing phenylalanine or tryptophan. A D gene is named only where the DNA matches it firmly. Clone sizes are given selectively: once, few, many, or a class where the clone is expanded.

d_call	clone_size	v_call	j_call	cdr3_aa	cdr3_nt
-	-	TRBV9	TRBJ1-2	CASSGDNGYTF	TGTGCCAGCAGCGGGGACAATGGCTACACCTTC
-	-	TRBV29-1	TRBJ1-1	CSAGEGNQDTEAFF	TGCAGCGCCGGCGAAGGCAACCAGGACACTGAAGCTTTCTTT
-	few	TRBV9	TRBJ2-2	CASTRQDTGELFF	TGTGCCAGCACCCGACAGGACACCGGGGAGCTGTTTTTT
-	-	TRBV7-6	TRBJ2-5	CASSLAGALTKETQYF	TGTGCCAGCAGCTTAGCGGGGGCCCTAACAAAAGAGACCCAGTACTTC
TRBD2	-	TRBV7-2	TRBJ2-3	CASSRTSGSDTQYF	TGTGCCAGCAGCCGGACTAGCGGGAGCGATACGCAGTATTTT
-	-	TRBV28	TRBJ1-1	CASIAYGAFF	TGTGCCAGCATAGCGTATGGAGCTTTCTTT
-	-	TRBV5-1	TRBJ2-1	CASIKSISTSYNEQFF	TGCGCCAGCATAAAATCAATCTCTACATCCTACAATGAGCAGTTCTTC
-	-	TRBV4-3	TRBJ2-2	CASSQGYLPRELFF	TGCGCCAGCAGCCAAGGATATCTCCCCCGGGAGCTGTTTTTT
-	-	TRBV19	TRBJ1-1	CASSIAGRAFF	TGTGCCAGTAGTATTGCAGGGAGAGCTTTCTTT
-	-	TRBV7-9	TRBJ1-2	CASSARELDYGYTF	TGTGCCAGCAGCGCACGGGAATTAGACTATGGCTACACCTTC
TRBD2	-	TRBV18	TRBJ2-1	CASSRSGVLDNEQFF	TGTGCCAGCTCCCGGAGCGGGGTATTAGACAATGAGCAGTTCTTC
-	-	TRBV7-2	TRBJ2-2	CASSLMRTGELFF	TGTGCCAGCAGCCTTATGCGCACCGGGGAGCTGTTTTTT
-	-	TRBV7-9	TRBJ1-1	CASSSSGRATEAFF	TGTGCCAGCAGCTCCTCGGGGCGGGCCACTGAAGCTTTCTTT
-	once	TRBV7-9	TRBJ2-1	CASSLDEGVQFF	TGTGCCAGCAGCTTAGATGAGGGTGTACAGTTCTTC
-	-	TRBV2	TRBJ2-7	CASSVYGTDEQYF	TGTGCCAGCAGTGTGTACGGGACTGACGAGCAGTACTTC
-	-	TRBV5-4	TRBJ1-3	CASSLGGALSGNTIYF	TGTGCCAGCAGCTTGGGGGGGGCGTTATCTGGAAACACCATATATTTT
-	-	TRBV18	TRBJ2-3	CASSQTTSTDTQYF	TGTGCCAGCTCCCAGACTACCAGCACAGATACGCAGTATTTT
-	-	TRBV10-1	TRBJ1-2	CASSEPPDSINTYGYTF	TGCGCCAGCAGTGAGCCCCCTGACAGCATAAACACCTATGGCTACACCTTC
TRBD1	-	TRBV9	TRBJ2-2	CASSDTDRGYTGELFF	TGTGCCAGCAGCGACACGGACAGGGGTTACACCGGGGAGCTGTTTTTT
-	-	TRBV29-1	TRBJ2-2	CSVTGGQPTGELFF	TGCAGCGTAACCGGGGGACAGCCCACCGGGGAGCTGTTTTTT
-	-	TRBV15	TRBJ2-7	CATSRGGSYEQYF	TGTGCCACCAGCAGAGGCGGCTCCTACGAGCAGTACTTC
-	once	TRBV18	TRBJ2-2	CASSPGLTGELFF	TGTGCCAGCTCACCAGGGTTAACCGGGGAGCTGTTTTTT
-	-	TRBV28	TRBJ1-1	CASIHSGIFTEAFF	TGTGCCAGCATTCATTCAGGGATATTCACTGAAGCTTTCTTT